The next 23 T cell receptor beta chains were all read from a single sample in a study of blood T cell repertoires in COVID-19. Produced via immunoSEQ multiplex PCR; TCRdb's table is partial and in-frame only. The table includes about 350,000 clones, 80% to 90% detected once. Input material: peripheral blood. Receptors originate from a woman aged 55 to 70 with COVID-19, enrolled during active disease.

DNA for the CDR3: TGTGCCAGCAGCCCCAAAAGGGGGGGGGATTACAATGAGCAGTTCTTC. It is translated as CASSPKRGGDYNEQFF. The chain recombines TRBV7-9 with TRBJ2-1, with a tentative D call TRBD2 (7 bases). The germline CDR1 and CDR2 sequences are SEHNR and FQNEAQ (reference sequence). Trimming removed 5 bases at V and 4 bases at J, with 18 bases between. This CDR3 region has 16 residues.

With regard to this clone: The junction departs from germline at one end; a sequencing error may be responsible. The CDR3 protein is CATSGLAGLNEQFF. In DNA, the CDR3 is TGTGCCACCAGTGGACTAGCGGGCTTAAATGAGCAGTTCTTC. The chain recombines TRBV27 with TRBJ2-1; 11 positions match TRBD2. The V gene's germline CDR1 is MNHEY and CDR2 SMNVEV (reference sequence). The CDR3 sequence is 14 residues long.

The sample holds a few counts of this clone. The chain links TRBV7-2 to TRBJ2-2; 8 positions match TRBD1. The CDR3 has 15 residues. V dropped 1 base and J dropped 8; count of bases not matched to a gene: 6. CDR1 and CDR2 (germline): SGHTA, FQGNSA. This CDR3 is CASSLVTGGWGELFF. The CDR3 nucleotides are TGTGCCAGCAGCTTAGTTACAGGGGGTTGGGGGGAGCTGTTTTTT.

The rearrangement uses TRBV15 and TRBJ2-5, with a tentative D call TRBD1 (6 bases). Trimming took 0 bases from V and 11 from J, leaving 16 bases between them. CDR1 is LNHNV, CDR2 YYDKDF, per germline (reference sequence). The CDR3 has 14 amino acids. The CDR3 loop reads CATSRERGRDIQYF. The DNA for the CDR3 is TGTGCCACCAGCAGAGAGAGGGGAAGGGACATACAGTACTTC.

The rearrangement joins TRBV7-9 to TRBJ2-7; 7 bases map to TRBD1. CDR3 length: 14 residues. The ends lost 3 bases at V and 0 bases at J; junction bases unmatched: 2. Germline V lookup: CDR1 SEHNR, CDR2 FQNEAQ (reference sequence). In DNA, the CDR3 is TGTGCCAGCAGCTTCCGGGACAGCTCCTACGAGCAGTACTTC. It encodes CASSFRDSSYEQYF.

On this clone itself: Additional DNA sequences in this sample encode the identical CDR3. This chain links TRBV2 with TRBJ1-6; D is undetermined. V dropped 6 bases and J dropped 5 bases, with 5 bases sitting between them. The CDR3 totals 12 residues. Germline assignment: CDR1 SNHLY and CDR2 FYNNEI. In DNA form, the CDR3 reads TGTGCCAGCAGGGGAGATAATTCACCCCTCCACTTT. This encodes CASRGDNSPLHF.

The chain recombines TRBV5-4 with TRBJ1-6; no firm D call. With 0 bases removed from V and 11 bases from J, the gap between germline ends came to 9 bases. The CDR3 is made up of 13 amino acids. Germline CDR1 SGHNT, CDR2 YYREEE (reference sequence). In nucleotides, the CDR3 is TGTGCCAGCAGCTTGGCGAGGGAGGCACCCCTCCACTTT. Its translation: CASSLAREAPLHF.

The gene calls are TRBV5-1 and TRBJ2-1, with 9 bases that match TRBD2. CDR3 size: 15 residues. The germline V gene encodes CDR1 SGHRS and CDR2 YFSETQ. The ends lost 0 bases at V and 7 bases at J; junction bases unmatched: 5. Here the CDR3 DNA reads TGCGCCAGCAGCTTGGTGACTAGCGGAGGGAATGAGCAGTTCTTC. Translation gives CASSLVTSGGNEQFF.

The rearrangement links TRBV11-3 to TRBJ2-2; maybe TRBD1 (5 bases). Per germline, CDR1 SGHNT and CDR2 YENEEA. The V end lost 3 bases, the J end lost 0 bases, and 8 bases lay between the germline ends. The CDR3 is 15 amino acids. In nucleotides, the CDR3 is TGTGCCAGCAGCTTGGCAGGGACGAACACCGGGGAGCTGTTTTTT. It is translated as CASSLAGTNTGELFF.

The chain links TRBV4-3 to TRBJ2-4, with 8 nucleotides matching TRBD1. The germline gives CDR1 LGHNA, CDR2 YSLEER. The junction had 13 bases not matched to a gene; V was cut back by 0 bases and J by 9 bases. The CDR3 runs 17 residues. CDR3 coding DNA: TGCGCCAGCAGCCAAGATCTAGGTGGCAGGGGGCTAAGCATTCAGTACTTC. Translated: CASSQDLGGRGLSIQYF.

The V call is TRBV28, the J call TRBJ2-4; D may be TRBD2 (6 bases). The CDR3 is 14 amino acids. Trimming took off 10 bases at V and 8 bases at J, with 21 bases between the two ends. Germline V lookup: CDR1 MDHEN, CDR2 SYDVKM. The CDR3 here is CATPSGTHSDIQYF. DNA for the CDR3: TGTGCCACCCCTTCCGGGACTCACTCGGACATTCAGTACTTC.

This clone was observed a handful of times. The genes are TRBV24-1 and TRBJ2-1; 11 nucleotides line up with TRBD2. CDR3 length equals 16 residues. V was clipped by 2 bases and J by 13 bases; unmatched bases: 12. Per germline, CDR1 KGHDR and CDR2 SFDVKD. The CDR3 reads CATSDSGTSGLRTQFF. DNA of the CDR3: TGTGCCACCAGTGATTCCGGGACTAGCGGCCTCCGCACCCAGTTCTTC.

This clone was seen just once. The chain has TRBV4-1 and TRBJ2-7, with D hard to call. The germline V gene has CDR1 MGHRA and CDR2 YSYEKL. V was clipped by 1 base and J by 2 bases, with 12 bases between them. This CDR3 comprises 15 residues. The CDR3 DNA reads TGCGCCAGCAGCCAAGGGAGTCTTGAACCCTACGAGCAGTACTTC. The encoded protein is CASSQGSLEPYEQYF.

V is TRBV5-1 and J is TRBJ1-1; 7 bases fit TRBD1. The ends lost 5 bases at V and 4 bases at J; junction bases unmatched: 5. Germline V gene data show CDR1 as SGHRS and CDR2 as YFSETQ. This CDR3 has 13 residues. CDR3 sequence: CASRKGASTEAFF. CDR3 nucleotides: TGCGCCAGCAGAAAGGGGGCGAGCACTGAAGCTTTCTTT.

The table lists this clone with a count of one. This chain links TRBV19 with TRBJ2-7; 7 nucleotides match TRBD2. Germline V gene lookup returns CDR1 LNHDA and CDR2 SQIVND (reference sequence). The length of the CDR3 is 14 residues. V trimming: 6 bases; J trimming: 2 bases; junction bases outside the gene matches: 7. CDR3 residues: CASSRPAGTYEQYF. The CDR3 coding sequence is TGTGCCAGTAGCCGCCCAGCGGGGACCTACGAGCAGTACTTC.

The chain has TRBV30 and TRBJ1-1; unclear D gene. Trimming removed 8 bases from V and 6 bases from J, with 13 bases in between. The CDR3 is 11 amino acids. Germline assignment: CDR1 GTSNPN and CDR2 SVGIG (reference sequence). The CDR3 loop is CATGVFAEAFF. CDR3 in DNA: TGTGCCACCGGGGTTTTCGCTGAAGCTTTCTTT.

This clone appeared a single time. The chain links TRBV11-2 to TRBJ2-1, with 8 nucleotides matching TRBD1. The CDR3 extends over 16 amino acids. Germline CDR1 is SGHAT and CDR2 is FQNNGV. V dropped 5 bases and J dropped 0; count of bases not matched to a gene: 6. The CDR3 nucleotides are TGTGCCAGCAGCCTAAGACAGGGGAGCTCCTACAATGAGCAGTTCTTC. It specifies CASSLRQGSSYNEQFF.

The chain's CDR3 is CASSARDRGNEQYF. The CDR3 nucleotides are TGCGCCAGCAGCGCCCGGGACAGGGGGAACGAGCAGTACTTC. V usage is TRBV5-1 and J usage is TRBJ2-7; 11 bases align to TRBD1. The CDR3 covers 14 residues. Germline assignment: CDR1 SGHRS and CDR2 YFSETQ. After removal of 4 bases from V and 5 bases from J, the junction contained 5 bases not matched to a gene. Full variable domain (missing parts from reference TRBV5-1 and TRBJ2-7): KAGVTQTPRYLIKTRGQQVTLSCSPISGHRSVSWYQQTPGQGLQFLFEYFSETQRNKGNFPGRFSGRQFSNSRSEMNVSTLELGDSALYLCASSARDRGNEQYFGPGTRLTVT.

This clone was recorded once. The CDR3 protein is CASSLSWGDPNTGELFF. CDR3 nucleotides: TGTGCCAGCAGCCTTTCCTGGGGCGACCCGAACACCGGGGAGCTGTTTTTT. The V gene is TRBV5-6, the J gene TRBJ2-2, with a weak D call TRBD1 (5 bases). The germline CDR1 and CDR2 sequences are SGHDT and YYEEEE. This CDR3 has 17 residues. Trimming shortened V by 4 bases and J by 0 bases, and 16 bases separated the two germline ends. The whole variable domain, remainder taken from reference TRBV5-6 and TRBJ2-2, is DAGVTQSPTHLIKTRGQQVTLRCSPKSGHDTVSWYQQALGQGPQFIFQYYEEEERQRGNFPDRFSGHQFPNYSSELNVNALLLGDSALYLCASSLSWGDPNTGELFFGEGSRLTVL.

This clone was picked up a small number of times. The chain links TRBV27 to TRBJ1-6; possibly TRBD1 for D (5 bases). Trimming stripped 1 base from V and 6 bases from J, with 7 bases between. Germline CDR1 is MNHEY and CDR2 is SMNVEV (reference sequence). The CDR3 totals 14 residues. CDR3 region: CASSLFRGNSPLHF. The CDR3 nucleotides read TGTGCCAGCAGTTTATTTAGGGGTAATTCACCCCTCCACTTT.

The rearrangement links TRBV11-1 to TRBJ1-2; D is ambiguous. This CDR3 comprises 14 residues. Trimming left V 2 bases short and J 6 bases short, with 13 bases between. Germline CDR1 reads SGHAT; CDR2 reads FQDESV (reference sequence). The CDR3: CASSLRTAGNGYTF. The CDR3 region has the DNA TGTGCCAGCAGCTTACGGACGGCGGGGAATGGCTACACCTTC.

The chain recombines TRBV11-3 with TRBJ2-5, with D possibly TRBD2 on 7 matching bases. Germline V gene lookup returns CDR1 SGHNT and CDR2 YENEEA. The CDR3 sequence is 14 residues long. V was cut by 3 bases and J by 5 bases, with 13 bases left in between. CDR3: CASSFEGGLETQYF. The CDR3 DNA sequence: TGTGCCAGCAGCTTTGAGGGGGGGCTTGAGACCCAGTACTTC.

The genes are TRBV9 and TRBJ2-7, with a possible D match to TRBD2 (5 bases). CDR3 length: 14 residues. V lost 0 bases and J 7 bases, leaving 14 bases between the germline ends. Germline V CDR1 and CDR2: SGDLS, YYNGEE. The CDR3 spells CASSVGTAWREQYF. CDR3 nucleotide sequence: TGTGCCAGCAGCGTAGGGACGGCCTGGAGGGAGCAGTACTTC.